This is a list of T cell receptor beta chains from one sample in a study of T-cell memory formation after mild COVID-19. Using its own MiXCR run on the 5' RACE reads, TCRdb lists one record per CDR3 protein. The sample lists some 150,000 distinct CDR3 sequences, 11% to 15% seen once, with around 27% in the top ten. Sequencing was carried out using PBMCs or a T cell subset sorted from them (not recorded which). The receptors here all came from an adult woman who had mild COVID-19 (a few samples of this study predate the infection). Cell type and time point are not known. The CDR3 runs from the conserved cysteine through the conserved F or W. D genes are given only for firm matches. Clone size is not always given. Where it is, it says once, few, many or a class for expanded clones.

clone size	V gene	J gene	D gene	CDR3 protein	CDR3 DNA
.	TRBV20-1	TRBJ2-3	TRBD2	CSARTSSGGVLDTQYF	TGCAGTGCTAGGACCTCTAGCGGGGGGGTCTTAGATACGCAGTATTTT
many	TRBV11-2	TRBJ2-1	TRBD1	CASSSVSGGPYNEQFF	TGTGCCAGCAGCTCTGTTTCAGGGGGCCCTTACAATGAGCAGTTCTTC
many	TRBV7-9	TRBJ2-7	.	CASSLETGAMGREQYF	TGTGCCAGCAGCTTAGAGACAGGCGCCATGGGTCGGGAGCAGTACTTC
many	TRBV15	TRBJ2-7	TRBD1	CATDPGTGANEQYF	TGTGCCACCGACCCAGGGACAGGGGCCAACGAGCAGTACTTC
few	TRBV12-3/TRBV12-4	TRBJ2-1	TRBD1	CASRDSRDSIYNEQFF	TGTGCCAGCAGGGACTCACGGGACAGTATCTACAATGAGCAGTTCTTC
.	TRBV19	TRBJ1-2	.	CASSIIPRGTNYGYTF	TGTGCCAGTAGTATAATCCCCAGGGGTACTAACTATGGCTACACCTTC
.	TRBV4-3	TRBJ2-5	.	CASSHTWGEETQYF	TGCGCCAGCAGCCACACGTGGGGGGAGGAGACCCAGTACTTC
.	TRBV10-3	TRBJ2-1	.	CAIGAESYNEQFF	TGTGCCATCGGGGCGGAATCCTACAATGAGCAGTTCTTC
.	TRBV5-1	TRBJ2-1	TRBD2	CASTSGGADEQFF	TGCGCCAGCACTAGCGGGGGGGCCGATGAGCAGTTCTTC
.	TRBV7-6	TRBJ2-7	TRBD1	CASSLLEGTGTYEQYF	TGTGCCAGCAGCTTACTCGAGGGGACAGGGACTTACGAGCAGTACTTC
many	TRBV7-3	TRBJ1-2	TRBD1	CASSLTKGQRNYGYTF	TGTGCCAGCAGCTTAACGAAGGGACAGAGAAACTATGGCTACACCTTC
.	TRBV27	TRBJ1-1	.	CASSHPGRTEAFF	TGTGCCAGCAGCCACCCCGGACGCACTGAAGCTTTCTTT
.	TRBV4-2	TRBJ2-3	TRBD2	CASSQLAEGTDTQYF	TGTGCCAGCAGCCAACTAGCGGAAGGCACAGATACGCAGTATTTT
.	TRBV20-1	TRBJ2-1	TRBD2	CSARELAGGSYNEQFF	TGCAGTGCTAGAGAACTAGCGGGGGGCTCCTACAATGAGCAGTTCTTC
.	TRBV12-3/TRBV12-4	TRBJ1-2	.	CASKRFQGDGYTF	TGTGCCAGCAAAAGATTCCAGGGTGATGGCTACACCTTC
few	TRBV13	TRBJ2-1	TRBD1	CASSLGAGTGVGDEQFF	TGTGCCAGCAGCTTAGGCGCCGGGACAGGGGTAGGCGATGAGCAGTTCTTC
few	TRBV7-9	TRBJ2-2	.	CASSLHPGNTGELFF	TGTGCCAGCAGCTTACACCCAGGGAACACCGGGGAGCTGTTTTTT
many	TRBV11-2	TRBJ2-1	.	CASSPEGSNDNEQFF	TGTGCCAGCAGCCCCGAGGGGAGCAACGACAATGAGCAGTTCTTC
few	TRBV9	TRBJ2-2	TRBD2	CASSVNTAGGNTGELFF	TGTGCCAGCAGCGTAAACACAGCGGGAGGCAACACCGGGGAGCTGTTTTTT
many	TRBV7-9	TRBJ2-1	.	CASSPVVGAYNEQFF	TGTGCCAGCAGCCCGGTTGTAGGAGCCTACAATGAGCAGTTCTTC
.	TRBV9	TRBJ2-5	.	CASSVFGSQETQYF	TGTGCCAGCAGCGTGTTCGGCAGCCAAGAGACCCAGTACTTC
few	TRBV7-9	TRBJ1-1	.	CASSPLGVGNTEAFF	TGTGCCAGCAGCCCCCTGGGGGTAGGGAACACTGAAGCTTTCTTT
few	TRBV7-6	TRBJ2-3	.	CASSLGQEQYF	TGTGCCAGCAGCTTAGGCCAGGAGCAGTATTTT
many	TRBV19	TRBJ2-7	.	CASSMSVSSYEQYF	TGTGCCAGTAGTATGAGTGTCAGCTCCTACGAGCAGTACTTC
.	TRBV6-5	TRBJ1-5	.	CASSLLGARQPQHF	TGTGCCAGCAGTTTGTTGGGGGCGAGGCAGCCCCAGCATTTT
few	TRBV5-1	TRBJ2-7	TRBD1	CASSSGTGDSYEQYF	TGCGCCAGCAGCTCCGGGACAGGCGACTCCTACGAGCAGTACTTC